The T cell receptor beta chain described here comes from a study of graft-versus-host responses after intestinal transplantation. This table comes from immunoSEQ multiplex PCR, and its TCRdb copy is limited to in-frame clones, with some not included. Counted here are more than 25,000 clones, around 94% occurring once; the ten biggest clones make up approximately 0.82%. The CDR3 is 13 residues long. Trimming stripped 2 bases from V and 2 bases from J, with 4 bases between. Germline V gene data show CDR1 as MDHEN and CDR2 as SYDVKM. The TCR was taken from a human patient who received an intestinal transplant, so some T cells may come from the graft donor. The material sequenced was PBMCs, taken roughly 29 days after intestinal transplant. The chain links TRBV28 to TRBJ2-1, with no clear D. The CDR3 sequence is CASSLRAYNEQFF. The CDR3, as DNA: TGTGCCAGCAGTTTAAGGGCCTACAATGAGCAGTTCTTC.